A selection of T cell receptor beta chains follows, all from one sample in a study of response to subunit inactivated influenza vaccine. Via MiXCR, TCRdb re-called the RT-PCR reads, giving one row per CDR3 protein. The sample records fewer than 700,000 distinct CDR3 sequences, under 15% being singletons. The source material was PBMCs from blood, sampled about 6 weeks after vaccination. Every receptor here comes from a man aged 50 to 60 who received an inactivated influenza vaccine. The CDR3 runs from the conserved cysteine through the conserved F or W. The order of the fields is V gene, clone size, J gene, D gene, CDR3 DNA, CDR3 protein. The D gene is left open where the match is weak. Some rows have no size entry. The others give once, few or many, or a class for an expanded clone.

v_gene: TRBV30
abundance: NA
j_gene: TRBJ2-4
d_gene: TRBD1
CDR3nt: TGTGCCTGGAGTCCAGGACAGGGGGGAGCCAAAAACATTCAGTACTTC
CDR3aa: CAWSPGQGGAKNIQYF

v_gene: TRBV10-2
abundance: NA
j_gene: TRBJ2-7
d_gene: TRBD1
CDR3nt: TGCGCCAGCAGTGAGTCCGCCAGGGGGCTGAGCTCCTACGAGCAGTACTTC
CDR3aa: CASSESARGLSSYEQYF

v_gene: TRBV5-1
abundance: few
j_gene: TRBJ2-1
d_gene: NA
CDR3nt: TGCGCCAGCAGCTTACAGTTATCCTACAATGAGCAGTTCTTC
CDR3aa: CASSLQLSYNEQFF

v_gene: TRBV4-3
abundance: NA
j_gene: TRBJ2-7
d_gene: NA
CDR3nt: TGCGCCAGCAGCCCAGTGACAGGCGACGAGCAGTACTTC
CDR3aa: CASSPVTGDEQYF

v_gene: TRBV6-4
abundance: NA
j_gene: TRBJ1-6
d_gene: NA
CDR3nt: TGTGCCAGCAGCCCCGGGCCCGGCGGTTCACCCCTCCACTTT
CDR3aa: CASSPGPGGSPLHF

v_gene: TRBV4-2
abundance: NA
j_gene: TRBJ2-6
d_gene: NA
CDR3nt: TGTGCCAGCAGCCTCTCATTTCTTGGGGCCAACGTCCTGACTTTC
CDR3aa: CASSLSFLGANVLTF

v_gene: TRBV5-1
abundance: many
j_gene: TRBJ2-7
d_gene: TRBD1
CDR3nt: TGCGCCAGCAGCTTACTTGGACAGGAGAGCTACGAGCAGTACTTC
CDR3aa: CASSLLGQESYEQYF

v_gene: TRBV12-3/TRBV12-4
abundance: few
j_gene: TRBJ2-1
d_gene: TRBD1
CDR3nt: TGTGCCAGCAGTTTAGGGGACAGGTACAATGAGCAGTTCTTC
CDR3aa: CASSLGDRYNEQFF

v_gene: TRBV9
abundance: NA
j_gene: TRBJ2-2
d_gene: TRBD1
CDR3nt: TGTGCCAGCAGCTGGCTGGTGACAGGGGACACCGGGGAGCTGTTTTTT
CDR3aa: CASSWLVTGDTGELFF

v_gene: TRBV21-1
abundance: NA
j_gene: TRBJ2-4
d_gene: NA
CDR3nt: TGTGCCAGCAGCAAAGCCTCCCGAGCCCAAAACATTCAGTACTTC
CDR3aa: CASSKASRAQNIQYF

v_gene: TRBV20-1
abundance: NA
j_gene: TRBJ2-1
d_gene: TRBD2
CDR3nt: TGCAGTGCTAGACGCGCGGGAGGGCCTTTTGGTGAGCAGTTCTTC
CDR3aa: CSARRAGGPFGEQFF

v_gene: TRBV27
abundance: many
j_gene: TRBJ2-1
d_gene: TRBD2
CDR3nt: TGTGCCAGCAGTCGAACCCCTAGCGGGAGTCATCGTGAGCAGTTCTTC
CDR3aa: CASSRTPSGSHREQFF

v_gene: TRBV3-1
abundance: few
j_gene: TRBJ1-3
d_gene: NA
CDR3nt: TGTGCCAGCAGACGGATCGGTCGTGGAAACACCATATATTTT
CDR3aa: CASRRIGRGNTIYF

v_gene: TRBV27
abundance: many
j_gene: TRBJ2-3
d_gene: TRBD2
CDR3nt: TGTGCCAGCAGTTTTCTGGGGAGGGAGGGTCCCACAGATACGCAGTATTTT
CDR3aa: CASSFLGREGPTDTQYF

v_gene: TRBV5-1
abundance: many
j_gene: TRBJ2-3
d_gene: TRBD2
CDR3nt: TGCGCCAGCAGCTTAGCGGGAGGGCCGGGAGATACGCAGTATTTT
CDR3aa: CASSLAGGPGDTQYF

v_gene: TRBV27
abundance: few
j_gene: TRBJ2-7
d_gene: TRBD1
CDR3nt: TGTGCCAGCAGTACGCGGACAGGGTATTCCTACGAGCAGTACTTC
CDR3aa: CASSTRTGYSYEQYF

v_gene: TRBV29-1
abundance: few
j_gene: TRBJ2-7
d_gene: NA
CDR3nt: TGCAGCGTTGGGGCGGGGCCCTTGAACGAGCAGTACTTC
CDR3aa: CSVGAGPLNEQYF

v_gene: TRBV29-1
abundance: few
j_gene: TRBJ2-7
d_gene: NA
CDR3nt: TGCAGCGTTGACCAAGGGGGGCAAGGCTCCTACGAGCAGTACTTC
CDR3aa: CSVDQGGQGSYEQYF

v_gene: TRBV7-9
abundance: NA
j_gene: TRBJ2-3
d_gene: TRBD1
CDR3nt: TGTGCCAGCAGCCGAAACAGGGGAACCACAGATACGCAGTATTTT
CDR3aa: CASSRNRGTTDTQYF

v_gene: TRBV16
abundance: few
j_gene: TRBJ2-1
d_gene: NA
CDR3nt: TGTGCCAGCAGCCAAGAGGAGCGGTTAAGCTCCTACAATGAGCAGTTCTTC
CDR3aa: CASSQEERLSSYNEQFF

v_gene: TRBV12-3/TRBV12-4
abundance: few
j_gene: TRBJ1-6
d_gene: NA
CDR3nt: TGTGCCAGCAGTTTCCGGCAGCTTAATAATTCACCCCTCCACTTT
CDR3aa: CASSFRQLNNSPLHF

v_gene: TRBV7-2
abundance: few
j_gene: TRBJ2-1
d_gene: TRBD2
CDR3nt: TGTGCCAGCAGCACCCCCGGGACTAGTGGACATGAGCAGTTCTTC
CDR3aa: CASSTPGTSGHEQFF

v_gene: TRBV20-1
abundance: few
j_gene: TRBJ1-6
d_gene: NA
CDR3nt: TGCAGTGCTAGAGATCTTACAGGGAGCTCCTATAATTCACCCCTCCACTTT
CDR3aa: CSARDLTGSSYNSPLHF